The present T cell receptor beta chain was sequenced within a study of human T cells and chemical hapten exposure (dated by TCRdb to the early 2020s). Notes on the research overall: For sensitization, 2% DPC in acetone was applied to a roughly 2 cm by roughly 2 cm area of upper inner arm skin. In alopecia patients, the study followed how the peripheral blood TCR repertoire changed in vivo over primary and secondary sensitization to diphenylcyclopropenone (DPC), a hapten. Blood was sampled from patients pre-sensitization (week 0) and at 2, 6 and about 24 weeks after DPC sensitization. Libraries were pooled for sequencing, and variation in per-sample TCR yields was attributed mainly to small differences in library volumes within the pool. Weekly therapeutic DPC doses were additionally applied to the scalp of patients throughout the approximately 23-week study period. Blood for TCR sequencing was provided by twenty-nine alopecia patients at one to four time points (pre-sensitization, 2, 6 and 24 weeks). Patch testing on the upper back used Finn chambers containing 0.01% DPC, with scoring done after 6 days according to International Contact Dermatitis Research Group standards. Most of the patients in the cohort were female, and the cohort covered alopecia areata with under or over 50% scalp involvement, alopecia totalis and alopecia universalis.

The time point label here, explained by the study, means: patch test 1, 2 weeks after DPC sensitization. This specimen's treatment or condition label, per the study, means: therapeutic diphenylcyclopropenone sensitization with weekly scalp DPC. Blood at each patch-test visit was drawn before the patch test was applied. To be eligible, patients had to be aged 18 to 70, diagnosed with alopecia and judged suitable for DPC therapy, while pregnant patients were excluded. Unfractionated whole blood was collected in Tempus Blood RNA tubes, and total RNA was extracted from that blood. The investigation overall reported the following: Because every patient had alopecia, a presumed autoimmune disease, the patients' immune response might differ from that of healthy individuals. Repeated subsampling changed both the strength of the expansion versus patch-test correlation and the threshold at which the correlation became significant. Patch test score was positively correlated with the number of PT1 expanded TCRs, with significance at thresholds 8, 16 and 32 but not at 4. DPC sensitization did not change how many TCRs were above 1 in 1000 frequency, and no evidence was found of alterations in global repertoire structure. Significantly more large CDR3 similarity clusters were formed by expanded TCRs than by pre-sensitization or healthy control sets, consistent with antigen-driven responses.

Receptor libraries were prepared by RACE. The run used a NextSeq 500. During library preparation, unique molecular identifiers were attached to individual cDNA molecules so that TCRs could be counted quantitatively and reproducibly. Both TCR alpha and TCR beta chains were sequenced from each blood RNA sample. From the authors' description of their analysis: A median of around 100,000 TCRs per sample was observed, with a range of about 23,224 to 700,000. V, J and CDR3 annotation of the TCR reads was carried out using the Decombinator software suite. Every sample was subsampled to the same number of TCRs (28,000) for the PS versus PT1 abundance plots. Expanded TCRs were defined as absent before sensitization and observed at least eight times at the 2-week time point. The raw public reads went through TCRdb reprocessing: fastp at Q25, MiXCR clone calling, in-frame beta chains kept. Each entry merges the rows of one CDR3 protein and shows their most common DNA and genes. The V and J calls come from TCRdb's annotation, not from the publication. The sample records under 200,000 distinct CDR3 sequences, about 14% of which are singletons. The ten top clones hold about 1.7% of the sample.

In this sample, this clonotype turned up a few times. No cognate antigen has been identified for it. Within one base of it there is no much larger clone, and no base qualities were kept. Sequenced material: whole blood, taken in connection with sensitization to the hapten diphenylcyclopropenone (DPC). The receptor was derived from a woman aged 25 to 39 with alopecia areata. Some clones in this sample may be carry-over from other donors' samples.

The DNA reads as follows: TGTGCCAGCACCTTAGCGGGGCGAGCAATGGGGGCTTTCTTT. Its amino acids are CASTLAGRAMGAFF. Recombination connected TRBV5-5 to TRBJ1-1; D gene: possibly TRBD1, on 5 matching bases. V loses 6 bases of germline sequence and J loses 11 bases, and the interval between the two ends is 23 bases. Including the terminal cysteine and phenylalanine, the CDR3 comprises 14 residues. The CDR3 DNA has 42 bases and is translated from base 1. CDR1 and CDR2 are read off the germline V gene (reference sequence) as SGHKS and YYEKEE. The variable domain in full, with residues beyond the CDR3 obtained from the reference TRBV5-5 and TRBJ1-1 genes, is DAGVTQSPTHLIKTRGQQVTLRCSPISGHKSVSWYQQVLGQGPQFIFQYYEKEERGRGNFPDRFSARQFPNYSSELNVNALLLGDSALYLCASTLAGRAMGAFFGQGTRLTVV.